This T cell receptor (beta chain) was captured in a study of T cell responses to AZD1222 COVID-19 vaccine. Study-wide results and limits: The donor cohort was predominantly white British with a female majority, and clonal diversity may have been underestimated. Elevations in Spike-specific TCR breadth and depth followed administration of two AZD1222 doses. Among vaccine-associated CD4 TCRs, coverage spanned spike, with dominance at 160-218 and 743-854.

About this clone itself: Antigen specificity is unknown.

Sequenced by immunoSEQ multiplex PCR; TCRdb stores in-frame clones only, minus some. The table shows hundreds of thousands of clones, with 93% occurring only once. V lost 0 bases to trimming and J lost 0 bases, with 6 bases between them. In germline, CDR1 is MNHNY, CDR2 SVGAGI (reference sequence). The CDR3 spans 15 residues. The sequence was obtained from an adult in good health. The sequenced sample was peripheral blood, obtained on day 0 of MenACWY control vaccination. The gene calls are TRBV6-6 and TRBJ1-3; D is uncertain. The CDR3 spells CASSYSIGSGNTIYF. The CDR3 DNA is TGTGCCAGCAGTTACTCGATAGGCTCTGGAAACACCATATATTTT.